Below are 6 T cell receptor beta chains sequenced from a single sample in a study of blood T cell repertoires in COVID-19. Measured with immunoSEQ multiplex PCR; TCRdb has only the in-frame clones, and not every one. The table shows more than 250,000 clones, with 87% occurring only once. Sequencing was carried out using PBMCs or T cells enriched from blood (not recorded which). Source of these receptors: a woman aged 25-40 years who had recovered from COVID-19.

The chain couples TRBV19 to TRBJ2-1; D ambiguous. Trimming took 3 bases from V and 8 from J, leaving 11 bases between them. CDR1 is LNHDA and CDR2 is SQIVND in the germline V gene (reference sequence). CDR3 length: 13 amino acids. Written as DNA, the CDR3 is TGTGCCAGTAGTATCACCGGGTTCGATGAGCAGTTCTTC. Encoded protein: CASSITGFDEQFF.

J is TRBJ1-5 and V is TRBV3-1 (or the pseudogene TRBV3-2); D is unclear. This CDR3 has 14 amino acids. V lost 4 bases to trimming and J lost 1 base, with 8 bases between them. Germline assignment: CDR1 LGHDT and CDR2 YNNKEL (reference sequence). In DNA, the CDR3 is TGTGCCAGCAGCCCTGCCGGGAGCAATCAGCCCCAGCATTTT. Translating it yields CASSPAGSNQPQHF.

The chain carries TRBV30 and TRBJ1-1; perhaps TRBD1 as D (5 bases). Between the trimmed V and J ends, which lost 2 bases and 3 bases, there was a span of 10 bases. The CDR3 totals 13 residues. Germline V gene sequence: CDR1 GTSNPN, CDR2 SVGIG (reference sequence). In DNA form, the CDR3 reads TGTGCCTGGAGTCACAGGAGGGACACTGAAGCTTTCTTT. Translated, it gives CAWSHRRDTEAFF.

This clone came up once. The rearrangement links TRBV7-2 to TRBJ2-5; no firm D call. Trimming took 2 bases from V and 5 from J, leaving 9 bases between them. CDR3 length: 13 residues. Germline loops: CDR1 SGHTA, CDR2 FQGNSA. CDR3 loop: CASSLFLLETQYF. For the CDR3, the DNA is TGTGCCAGCAGCTTATTTTTATTGGAGACCCAGTACTTC.

This CDR3 is CASSIDSNYGYTF. The CDR3, as DNA: TGTGCCAGTAGTATCGACAGTAACTATGGCTACACCTTC. This chain joins TRBV19 and TRBJ1-2; possible D gene TRBD1, 5 bases. Germline V lookup: CDR1 LNHDA, CDR2 SQIVND (reference sequence). The CDR3 loop spans 13 amino acids. V was pared by 3 bases and J by 1 base, with 6 bases between. The whole variable domain, remainder taken from reference TRBV19 and TRBJ1-2, is DGGITQSPKYLFRKEGQNVTLSCEQNLNHDAMYWYRQDPGQGLRLIYYSQIVNDFQKGDIAEGYSVSREKKESFPLTVTSAQKNPTAFYLCASSIDSNYGYTFGSGTRLTVV.

The V gene is TRBV19, the J gene TRBJ1-5; unclear D gene. CDR3 length: 14 residues. V lost 5 bases to trimming and J lost 1 base, with 9 bases between them. Germline assignment: CDR1 LNHDA and CDR2 SQIVND (reference sequence). The CDR3 DNA follows: TGTGCCAGTAGTGTCCTCGTAAGCAATCAGCCCCAGCATTTT. It translates to CASSVLVSNQPQHF.